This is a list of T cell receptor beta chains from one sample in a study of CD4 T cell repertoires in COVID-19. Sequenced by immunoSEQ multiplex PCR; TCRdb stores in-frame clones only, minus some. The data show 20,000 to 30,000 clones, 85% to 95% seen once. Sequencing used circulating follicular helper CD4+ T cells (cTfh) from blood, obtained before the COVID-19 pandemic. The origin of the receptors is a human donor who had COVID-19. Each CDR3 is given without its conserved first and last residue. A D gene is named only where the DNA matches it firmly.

CDR3 protein: ASSRETSGGPETQY
D gene: TRBD2
V gene: TRBV5-6
J gene: TRBJ2-5

CDR3 protein: ASRRGTGAKAF
D gene: TRBD1
V gene: TRBV6-5
J gene: TRBJ1-1

CDR3 protein: ASSLGDRYNQPQH
D gene: TRBD1
V gene: TRBV5-6
J gene: TRBJ1-5

CDR3 protein: ASSLLELNSPLH
D gene: NA
V gene: TRBV11-2
J gene: TRBJ1-6

CDR3 protein: ASSEARDRIGNTIY
D gene: TRBD1
V gene: TRBV6-1
J gene: TRBJ1-3

CDR3 protein: ASSENRANTEAF
D gene: NA
V gene: TRBV6-1
J gene: TRBJ1-1

CDR3 protein: ASSGHRGRAGELF
D gene: TRBD1
V gene: TRBV28
J gene: TRBJ2-2

CDR3 protein: ASGTTGSGAF
D gene: NA
V gene: TRBV12-5
J gene: TRBJ1-1

CDR3 protein: ASSFRETQY
D gene: NA
V gene: TRBV5-4
J gene: TRBJ2-5

CDR3 protein: ASALKGNTEAF
D gene: NA
V gene: TRBV6-1
J gene: TRBJ1-1

CDR3 protein: ASSFGDGETQY
D gene: NA
V gene: TRBV7-9
J gene: TRBJ2-5

CDR3 protein: ASSQEADSYNEQF
D gene: NA
V gene: TRBV5-1
J gene: TRBJ2-1

CDR3 protein: ASTQGTGGSYEQY
D gene: TRBD1
V gene: TRBV6-6
J gene: NA

CDR3 protein: ASSRQAQRAGGAHNEQF
D gene: TRBD2
V gene: TRBV4-1
J gene: TRBJ2-1

CDR3 protein: ASSAQGGYQPQH
D gene: NA
V gene: TRBV6-1
J gene: TRBJ1-5

CDR3 protein: ASSSGLPGNTEAF
D gene: NA
V gene: TRBV13
J gene: TRBJ1-1

CDR3 protein: ASSPGGPAFYEQY
D gene: TRBD2
V gene: TRBV7-3
J gene: TRBJ2-7

CDR3 protein: ASSLFQGRF
D gene: NA
V gene: TRBV27
J gene: TRBJ2-1

CDR3 protein: ASSPPVTDYGYT
D gene: NA
V gene: TRBV18
J gene: TRBJ1-2

CDR3 protein: ASSLTRPRETQY
D gene: NA
V gene: TRBV6-5
J gene: TRBJ2-5

CDR3 protein: ASIPQGAGGYT
D gene: TRBD1
V gene: TRBV6-6
J gene: TRBJ1-2

CDR3 protein: ASSLKYRLAGAGNIQY
D gene: TRBD2
V gene: TRBV7-9
J gene: TRBJ2-4

CDR3 protein: ASSLDGGENDEQF
D gene: NA
V gene: TRBV5-1
J gene: TRBJ2-1

CDR3 protein: ASSQRRDQGRNQPQH
D gene: NA
V gene: TRBV4-1
J gene: TRBJ1-5

CDR3 protein: ASSYSPGQGTTGELF
D gene: TRBD1
V gene: TRBV27
J gene: TRBJ2-2

CDR3 protein: ASRKQGNTEAF
D gene: NA
V gene: TRBV27
J gene: TRBJ1-1

CDR3 protein: ASRKGTSVETQY
D gene: TRBD2
V gene: TRBV6-6
J gene: TRBJ2-5

CDR3 protein: ASSGSGGALETQY
D gene: TRBD2
V gene: TRBV19
J gene: TRBJ2-5

CDR3 protein: ASKSGQGTDTQY
D gene: TRBD1
V gene: TRBV19
J gene: TRBJ2-3

CDR3 protein: ASSLGYTPGNEQF
D gene: NA
V gene: TRBV7-2
J gene: TRBJ2-1

CDR3 protein: ASSLWGSHDFPGELF
D gene: NA
V gene: TRBV27
J gene: TRBJ2-2

CDR3 protein: ASSPQSGDSEQF
D gene: NA
V gene: TRBV18
J gene: TRBJ2-1

CDR3 protein: ASSRQNSPLH
D gene: NA
V gene: TRBV19
J gene: TRBJ1-6

CDR3 protein: ASSFSRDEQY
D gene: NA
V gene: TRBV7-8
J gene: TRBJ2-7

CDR3 protein: ASSLDLPWSGETQY
D gene: NA
V gene: TRBV7-2
J gene: TRBJ2-5

CDR3 protein: ASSFQQVQAGELF
D gene: NA
V gene: TRBV5-5
J gene: TRBJ2-2

CDR3 protein: ASSLELLAGGGEQY
D gene: TRBD2
V gene: TRBV5-1
J gene: TRBJ2-7

CDR3 protein: ASSLQEKLF
D gene: NA
V gene: TRBV7-8
J gene: TRBJ1-4

CDR3 protein: SVATKIGPYEQY
D gene: NA
V gene: TRBV29-1
J gene: TRBJ2-7

CDR3 protein: SAIMRSEQY
D gene: NA
V gene: TRBV20-1
J gene: TRBJ2-7

CDR3 protein: ASSSGQGPRCEQF
D gene: NA
V gene: TRBV21-1
J gene: TRBJ2-1

CDR3 protein: ASSSKFSSGGFNEQF
D gene: TRBD2
V gene: TRBV18
J gene: TRBJ2-1

CDR3 protein: ATSRGQDTEAF
D gene: NA
V gene: TRBV15
J gene: TRBJ1-1

CDR3 protein: ASSGTGQGVGRAF
D gene: TRBD1
V gene: TRBV6-6
J gene: TRBJ1-1

CDR3 protein: AIRTTQGNTEAF
D gene: NA
V gene: TRBV10-3
J gene: TRBJ1-1

CDR3 protein: ASSQEGLGGGNTEAF
D gene: NA
V gene: TRBV4-2
J gene: TRBJ1-1

CDR3 protein: ASSQGGTVHYNEQF
D gene: TRBD1
V gene: TRBV4-2
J gene: TRBJ2-1

CDR3 protein: ASSIIGGHQETQY
D gene: NA
V gene: TRBV19
J gene: TRBJ2-5

CDR3 protein: ASSSTGGGYEQY
D gene: TRBD1
V gene: TRBV7-2
J gene: TRBJ2-7

CDR3 protein: ASSLGQGGEQY
D gene: NA
V gene: TRBV7-7
J gene: TRBJ2-7

CDR3 protein: ASSPRQDSGNTIY
D gene: NA
V gene: TRBV6-5
J gene: TRBJ1-3

CDR3 protein: ASSSGSDSNNSPLH
D gene: NA
V gene: TRBV9
J gene: TRBJ1-6

CDR3 protein: ASSNGQANYGYT
D gene: TRBD1
V gene: TRBV6-6
J gene: TRBJ1-2

CDR3 protein: ASREGTGGNTIY
D gene: TRBD1
V gene: TRBV5-4
J gene: TRBJ1-3

CDR3 protein: ASRKEWPLH
D gene: NA
V gene: TRBV2
J gene: TRBJ1-6

CDR3 protein: ASSSFTGVGNPEAF
D gene: TRBD1
V gene: TRBV5-6
J gene: TRBJ1-1

CDR3 protein: ASSWGGNTEAF
D gene: NA
V gene: TRBV9
J gene: TRBJ1-1

CDR3 protein: ASSIEGGLAFETQY
D gene: TRBD2
V gene: TRBV19
J gene: TRBJ2-5